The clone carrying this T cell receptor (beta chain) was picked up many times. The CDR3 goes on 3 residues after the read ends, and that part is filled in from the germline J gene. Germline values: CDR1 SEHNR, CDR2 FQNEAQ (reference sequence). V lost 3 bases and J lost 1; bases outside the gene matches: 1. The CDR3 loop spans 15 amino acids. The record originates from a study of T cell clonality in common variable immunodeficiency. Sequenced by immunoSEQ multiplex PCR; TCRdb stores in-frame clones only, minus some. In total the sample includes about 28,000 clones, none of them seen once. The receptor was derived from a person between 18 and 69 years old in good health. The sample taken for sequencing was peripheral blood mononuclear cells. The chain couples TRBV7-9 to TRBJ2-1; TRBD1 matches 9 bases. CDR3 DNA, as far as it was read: TGTGCCAGCAGCTTTGGACAGGGGTCCTACAATGAG. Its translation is CASSFGQGSYNE. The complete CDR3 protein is CASSFGQGSYNEQFF.